The rows below give T cell receptor beta chains drawn from one sample of a study of T cells in Graves' hyperthyroidism and ophthalmopathy. From the multiplex PCR reads, TCRdb called clonotypes with MiXCR, one entry per CDR3 protein. The table records about 710,000 distinct CDR3 sequences, less than 20% of them present only once. Sequencing was carried out using blood. Receptors were obtained from a man aged 18 to 35 with Graves' hyperthyroidism. The CDR3 runs from the conserved cysteine through the conserved F or W. The D gene is left open where the match is weak. Clone size is not always given. Where it is, it says once, few, many or a class for expanded clones.

>TRBV20-1|many|TRBJ2-5|NA
CSASITGWLKETQYF
TGCAGTGCGAGCATAACGGGGTGGCTTAAAGAGACCCAGTACTTC
>TRBV27|many|TRBJ2-1|NA
CASSLSGGRGISVDEQFF
TGTGCCAGCAGTTTATCAGGGGGACGGGGAATATCGGTCGATGAGCAGTTCTTC
>TRBV28|few|TRBJ2-4|TRBD1
CASSRTGTLKNIQYF
TGTGCCAGCAGTCGGACAGGGACCCTCAAAAACATTCAGTACTTC
>TRBV27|NA|TRBJ2-3|TRBD2
CASSQEASGDVDTQYF
TGTGCCAGCAGTCAGGAGGCTAGCGGGGATGTAGATACGCAGTATTTT
>TRBV28|few|TRBJ2-5|NA
CASSLPQRIGQETQYF
TGTGCCAGCAGTTTACCCCAGCGGATTGGCCAGGAGACCCAGTACTTC
>TRBV28|NA|TRBJ2-3|NA
CATSYTDAQYF
TGTGCCACGTCTTACACAGATGCGCAGTATTTT
>TRBV5-4|NA|TRBJ2-3|NA
CASSSASSSTSTDTQYF
TGTGCCAGCAGCTCCGCGTCATCCAGTACTAGCACAGATACGCAGTATTTT
>TRBV7-3|once|TRBJ1-1|NA
CASSLEPLGWTEAFF
TGTGCCAGCAGCTTAGAGCCCTTGGGGTGGACTGAAGCTTTCTTT
>TRBV29-1|many|TRBJ2-3|NA
CSVERGRASTDTQYF
TGCAGCGTTGAACGGGGACGGGCTAGCACAGATACGCAGTATTTT
>TRBV30|NA|TRBJ2-1|TRBD1
CAWSSLGGTGDARASYNEQFF
TGTGCCTGGAGCTCCCTTGGCGGGACAGGGGACGCTCGGGCCTCCTACAATGAGCAGTTCTTC
>TRBV27|NA|TRBJ2-3|TRBD2
CASSRLGGGADTPTDTQYF
TGTGCCAGCAGCCGCTTGGGGGGAGGGGCCGACACCCCCACAGATACGCAGTATTTT
>TRBV10-3|few|TRBJ1-1|NA
CAIRRDHEAFF
TGTGCCATCAGGAGGGATCACGAAGCTTTCTTT
>TRBV12-3/TRBV12-4|NA|TRBJ2-4|TRBD2
CASTSGLAKPIAKNIQYF
TGTGCCAGCACCTCGGGACTAGCGAAACCCATAGCCAAAAACATTCAGTACTTC
>TRBV24-1|NA|TRBJ1-2|NA
CATSDSDFLYGYTF
TGTGCCACCAGTGATTCCGATTTTCTCTATGGCTACACCTTC
>TRBV28|many|TRBJ2-5|TRBD2
CASSPYVGEGRETQYF
TGTGCCAGCAGCCCGTATGTAGGGGAGGGCCGAGAGACCCAGTACTTC
>TRBV6-1|NA|TRBJ2-3|NA
CASSRLVPRADTQYF
TGTGCCAGCAGCCGCCTTGTCCCCCGTGCAGATACGCAGTATTTT
>TRBV20-1|many|TRBJ2-2|TRBD2
CSARPSGRAGELFF
TGCAGTGCTAGGCCTAGCGGGCGGGCCGGGGAGCTGTTTTTT
>TRBV9|few|TRBJ1-3|NA
CASSVEVAGNTIYF
TGTGCCAGCAGCGTAGAAGTCGCTGGAAACACCATATATTTT
>TRBV30|few|TRBJ1-4|NA
CAWSADVTNEKLFF
TGTGCCTGGAGTGCGGACGTAACTAATGAAAAACTGTTTTTT